This entry lists 2 T cell receptor beta chains sequenced from one sample in a study of cytomegalovirus exposure and HLA in healthy donors. Primers: 60 Vbeta forward and 13 Jbeta reverse. Some clones are missing from TCRdb's copy, which holds only in-frame ones; the method was immunoSEQ multiplex PCR. Of about 160,000 clones in the sample, approximately 78% are singletons; the top ten hold 1.9%. Sequencing used PBMCs. The receptors shown here come from a woman younger than 35 in good health and CMV-seronegative.

The chain recombines TRBV9 with TRBJ2-5; 14 bases map to TRBD2. Germline CDR1 SGDLS, CDR2 YYNGEE. V lost 3 bases and J lost 3; bases outside the gene matches: 1. The CDR3 is 15 amino acids. The DNA of the CDR3 is TGTGCCAGCAGCGCGGGACTAGCGGGAGAAGAGACCCAGTACTTC. Translation gives CASSAGLAGEETQYF.

This rearrangement joins TRBV27 to TRBJ2-2, with TRBD2 matching over 7 bases. Trimming took 7 bases from V and 2 from J; bases not matched to a gene: 10. The germline V gene has CDR1 MNHEY and CDR2 SMNVEV (reference sequence). This CDR3 comprises 16 residues. CDR3 residues: CASTLRLAANTGELFF. The CDR3 DNA reads as TGTGCCAGCACCCTTAGGCTAGCGGCAAACACCGGGGAGCTGTTTTTT.